This is a list of T cell receptor beta chains from one sample in a study of T cells in Graves' hyperthyroidism and ophthalmopathy. TCRdb re-analysed the multiplex PCR reads in MiXCR, keeping a single row per CDR3 protein. The sample holds almost 600,000 distinct CDR3 sequences, under 60% seen once. Sequencing was carried out using peripheral blood or thyroid tissue (not recorded which). These receptors all stem from a woman aged 18-29 years with Graves' hyperthyroidism. Each CDR3 is given with its conserved first and last residue. A D gene is named only where the DNA matches it firmly. For some rows the clone size is stated as once, few or many, or as a class when expanded; others skip it.

>TRBV20-1|.|TRBJ2-7|TRBD1
TGCAGTGCTAGATCCGGGACAGGGCAATACGAGCAGTACTTC
CSARSGTGQYEQYF
>TRBV7-9|.|TRBJ1-1|.
TGTGCCAGCAGTTTAGGCGGCGGCCAGTACAAAGCTTTCTTT
CASSLGGGQYKAFF
>TRBV12-3/TRBV12-4|.|TRBJ2-5|.
TGTGCCAGCAGACAGACGGCGAGCCAAGAGACCCAGTACTTC
CASRQTASQETQYF
>TRBV7-3|many|TRBJ2-6|.
TGTGCCAGCAGCTTATTGGGGGCCGGGGCCAACGTCCTGACTTTC
CASSLLGAGANVLTF
>TRBV7-6|.|TRBJ2-2|.
TGTGCCAGCAGACATCACACTAGTCGGACCGGGGAGCTGTTTTTT
CASRHHTSRTGELFF
>TRBV6-5|many|TRBJ2-7|TRBD1
TGTGCCAGCAGTTACACGGGACAGGGGGCGCTTGAGCAGTACTTC
CASSYTGQGALEQYF
>TRBV29-1|.|TRBJ2-7|TRBD2
TGCAGCGTTGAGCCTAGCGGGAGTTCCGAGCAGTACTTC
CSVEPSGSSEQYF
>TRBV7-2|.|TRBJ2-1|.
TGTGCCAGCAGCCGAACTGCCCATGAGCAGTTCTTC
CASSRTAHEQFF
>TRBV4-1|.|TRBJ2-7|.
TGCGCCAGCAGCGAGGGCCTCGGACAGTTGGAATCGTACGAGCAGTACTTC
CASSEGLGQLESYEQYF
>TRBV2|many|TRBJ1-5|.
TGTGCCAGCACAGGGTCGGATCAGCCCCAGCATTTT
CASTGSDQPQHF
>TRBV24-1|few|TRBJ2-5|.
TGTGCCACCAGTGATTCGGGGTTTTCGGGGGCCCAGTACTTC
CATSDSGFSGAQYF
>TRBV29-1|.|TRBJ1-3|.
TGCAGCGTTAGTGGTGGCGGGAACACCATATATTTT
CSVSGGGNTIYF
>TRBV6-5|many|TRBJ2-6|.
TGTGCCAGCAGTTACTCGCGAGGGGCCAACGTCCTGACTTTC
CASSYSRGANVLTF
>TRBV7-8|.|TRBJ1-2|TRBD1
TGTGCCAGCAGCTTAATGGGACAGATTACAAACCCTAACTATGGCTACACCTTC
CASSLMGQITNPNYGYTF
>TRBV2|.|TRBJ1-6|TRBD1
TGTGCCAGCAGCCCAGGGGGGGCAAATAATTCACCCCTCCACTTT
CASSPGGANNSPLHF
>TRBV27|many|TRBJ1-2|.
TGTGCCAGCAGTCCATCCGGGAGGATCTATGGCTACACCTTC
CASSPSGRIYGYTF
>TRBV7-2|few|TRBJ2-7|TRBD2
TGTGCCAGCAGACGAGGGACTAGCGGGATCTACGAGCAGTACTTC
CASRRGTSGIYEQYF
>TRBV24-1|many|TRBJ2-7|TRBD1
TGTGCCACCGCCCCGGGACAGGGCAGATCCTACGAGCAGTACTTC
CATAPGQGRSYEQYF
>TRBV10-2|.|TRBJ1-4|.
TGCGCCAGCAGTGATTTCTCGGGGGCTGTTGAAAAACTGTTTTTT
CASSDFSGAVEKLFF
>TRBV18|many|TRBJ1-2|.
TGTGCCAGCTCACGAGGGACTTTCGGCTATGGCTACACCTTC
CASSRGTFGYGYTF
>TRBV4-2|.|TRBJ2-2|TRBD2
TGTGCCAGCAGCCAAGTTGGGGGGGACACCGGGGAGCTGTTTTTT
CASSQVGGDTGELFF
>TRBV7-3|many|TRBJ2-2|TRBD1
TGTGCCAGCAGCCCAGGGGGCTCCGGGGAGCTGTTTTTT
CASSPGGSGELFF
>TRBV29-1|once|TRBJ2-7|.
TGCAGCGTTGAAAGGATGGCGGTCCCAACCTCCGAGCAGTACTTC
CSVERMAVPTSEQYF
>TRBV5-1|.|TRBJ1-4|.
TGCGCCAGCAGCTTAAACAGGGACCTGAGCGAAAAACTGTTTTTT
CASSLNRDLSEKLFF
>TRBV29-1|many|TRBJ2-7|TRBD2
TGCAGCGGCTTGACTAGCGGGAGATACGAGCAGTACTTC
CSGLTSGRYEQYF
>TRBV6-1|.|TRBJ2-7|TRBD1
TGTGCCAGCAACCAAGGACAGGGCGAGCAGTACTTC
CASNQGQGEQYF
>TRBV24-1|.|TRBJ2-2|TRBD1
TGTGCCACCAGTGAACCTGAAATTGACAGGGCAGCCACCGGGGAGCTGTTTTTT
CATSEPEIDRAATGELFF
>TRBV7-8|many|TRBJ1-2|.
TGTGCCAGCAGCTTAGAGGGACCCGGGTATGGCTACACCTTC
CASSLEGPGYGYTF
>TRBV24-1|many|TRBJ2-7|.
TGTGCCACGTCCAAGGGTAGCCACGAGCAGTACTTC
CATSKGSHEQYF
>TRBV7-9|many|TRBJ1-4|.
TGTGCCAGCAGCCTAGCGGCCGGGGTCCAGGGAAAACTGTTTTTT
CASSLAAGVQGKLFF
>TRBV20-1|.|TRBJ1-4|.
TGCAGTGCTAGGAGAGGTGCTAATGAAAAACTGTTTTTT
CSARRGANEKLFF
>TRBV2|many|TRBJ1-2|.
TGTGCCAGCAGTGGAATCGGGACTGACCTTCCCTATGGCTACACCTTC
CASSGIGTDLPYGYTF
>TRBV11-3|.|TRBJ1-1|.
TGTGCCAGCAGCTTAGTATGGGGACGAGACACTGAAGCTTTCTTT
CASSLVWGRDTEAFF
>TRBV7-9|.|TRBJ2-2|TRBD2
TGTGCCAGCAGCCGTCCCCAGGGACTAGCGGGCTCCGGGGAGCTGTTTTTT
CASSRPQGLAGSGELFF
>TRBV18|.|TRBJ1-1|TRBD1
TGTGCCAGCTCACCGACAGGGATGGGGAACACTGAAGCTTTCTTT
CASSPTGMGNTEAFF